This T cell receptor beta chain was found in a study of T cell responses to AZD1222 COVID-19 vaccine. In the case of this clone: Its antigen is as yet unknown.

Germline V gene sequence: CDR1 SGHRS, CDR2 YFSETQ. V was clipped by 4 bases and J by 0 bases; unmatched bases: 6. CDR3 length equals 15 residues. Profiling relied on immunoSEQ multiplex PCR, and the TCRdb table lists in-frame clones only, not all of them. This table holds around 200,000 clones, 94% found once. Study-wide points: It was only a handful of AZD1222 recipients who were seropositive at baseline. Possibly, clonal diversity was underestimated; donors were largely white British and included more females.

Specimen: peripheral blood, collected 28 days after the second AZD1222 dose. The TCR originated in an adult who received the AZD1222 COVID-19 vaccine. J is TRBJ1-1 and V is TRBV5-1, with TRBD1 matching over 7 bases. CDR3 protein: CASSLAGQLNTEAFF. CDR3 nucleotide sequence: TGCGCCAGCAGCCTCGCGGGACAGTTGAACACTGAAGCTTTCTTT.